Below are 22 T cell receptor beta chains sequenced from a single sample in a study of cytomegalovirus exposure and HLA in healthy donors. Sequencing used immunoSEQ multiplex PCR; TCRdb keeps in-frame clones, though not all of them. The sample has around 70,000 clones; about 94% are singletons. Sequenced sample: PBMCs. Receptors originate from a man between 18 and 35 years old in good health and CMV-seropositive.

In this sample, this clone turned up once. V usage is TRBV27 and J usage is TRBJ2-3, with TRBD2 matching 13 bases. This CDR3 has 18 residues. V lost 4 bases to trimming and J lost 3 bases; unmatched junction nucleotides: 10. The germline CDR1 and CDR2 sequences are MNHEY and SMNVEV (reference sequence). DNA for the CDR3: TGTGCCAGCAGTTCCCGACTAGCGGGAGGATCGGTGACAGATACGCAGTATTTT. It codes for CASSSRLAGGSVTDTQYF.

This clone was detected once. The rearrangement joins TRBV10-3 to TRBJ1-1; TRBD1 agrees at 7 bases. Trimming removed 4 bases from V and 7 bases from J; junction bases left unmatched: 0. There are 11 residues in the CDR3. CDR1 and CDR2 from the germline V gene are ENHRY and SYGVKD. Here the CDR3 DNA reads TGTGCCATCAGTGGACAGGGTGAAGCTTTCTTT. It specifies CAISGQGEAFF.

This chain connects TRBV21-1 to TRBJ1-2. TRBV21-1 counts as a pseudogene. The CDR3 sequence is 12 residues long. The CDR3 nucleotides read TGTGCCAGCAGCAAAAATTCGGGTGGCTACACCTTC. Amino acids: CASSKNSGGYTF.

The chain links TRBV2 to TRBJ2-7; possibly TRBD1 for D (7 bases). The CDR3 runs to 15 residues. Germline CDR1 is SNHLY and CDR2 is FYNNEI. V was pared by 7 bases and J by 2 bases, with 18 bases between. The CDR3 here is CASTQGGRAAYEQYF. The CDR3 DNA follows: TGTGCCAGCACTCAGGGGGGCAGGGCCGCCTACGAGCAGTACTTC.

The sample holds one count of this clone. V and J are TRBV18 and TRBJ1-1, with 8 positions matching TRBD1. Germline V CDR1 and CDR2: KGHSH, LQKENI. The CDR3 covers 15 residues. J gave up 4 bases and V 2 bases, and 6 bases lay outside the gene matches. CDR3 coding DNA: TGTGCCAGCTCACCAAGGACAGGGCTTCCCACTGAAGCTTTCTTT. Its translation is CASSPRTGLPTEAFF.

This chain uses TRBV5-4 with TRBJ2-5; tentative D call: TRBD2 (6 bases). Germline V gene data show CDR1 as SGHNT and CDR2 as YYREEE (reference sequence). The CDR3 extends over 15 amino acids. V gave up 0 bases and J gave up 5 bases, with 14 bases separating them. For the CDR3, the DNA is TGTGCCAGCAGCTTGGACAGTGGCGGAGGGGAGACCCAGTACTTC. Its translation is CASSLDSGGGETQYF.

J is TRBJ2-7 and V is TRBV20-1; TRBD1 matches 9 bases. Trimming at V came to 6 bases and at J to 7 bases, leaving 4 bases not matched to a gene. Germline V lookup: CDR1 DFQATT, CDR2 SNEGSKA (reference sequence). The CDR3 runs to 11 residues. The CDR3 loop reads CSAKDRGEQYF. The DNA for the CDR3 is TGCAGTGCCAAGGACAGGGGTGAGCAGTACTTC.

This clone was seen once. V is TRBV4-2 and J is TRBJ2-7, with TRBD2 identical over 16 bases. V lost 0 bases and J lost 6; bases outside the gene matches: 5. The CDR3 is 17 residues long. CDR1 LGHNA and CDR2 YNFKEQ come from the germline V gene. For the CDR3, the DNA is TGTGCCAGCAGCCAAGAAGGGACTAGCGGGAGGGAAGGCGAGCAGTACTTC. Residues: CASSQEGTSGREGEQYF.

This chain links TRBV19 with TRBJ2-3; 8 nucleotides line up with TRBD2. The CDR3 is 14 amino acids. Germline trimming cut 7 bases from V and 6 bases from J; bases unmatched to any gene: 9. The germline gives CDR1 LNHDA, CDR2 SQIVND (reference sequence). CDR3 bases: TGTGCCAGTACCTGGGCTAGCGGGCACGATACGCAGTATTTT. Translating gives CASTWASGHDTQYF.

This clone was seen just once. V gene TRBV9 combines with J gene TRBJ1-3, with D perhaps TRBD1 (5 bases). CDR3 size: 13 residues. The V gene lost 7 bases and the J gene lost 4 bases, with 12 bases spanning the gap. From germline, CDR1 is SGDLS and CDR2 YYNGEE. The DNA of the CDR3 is TGTGCCAGCCGGGGCGCGGGAGGAAACACCATATATTTT. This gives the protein CASRGAGGNTIYF.

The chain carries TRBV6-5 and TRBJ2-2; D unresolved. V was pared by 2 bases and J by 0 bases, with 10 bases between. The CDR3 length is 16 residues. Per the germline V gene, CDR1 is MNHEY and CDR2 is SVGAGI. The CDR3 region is CASSYEAASNTGELFF. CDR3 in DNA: TGTGCCAGCAGTTACGAGGCAGCTTCGAACACCGGGGAGCTGTTTTTT.

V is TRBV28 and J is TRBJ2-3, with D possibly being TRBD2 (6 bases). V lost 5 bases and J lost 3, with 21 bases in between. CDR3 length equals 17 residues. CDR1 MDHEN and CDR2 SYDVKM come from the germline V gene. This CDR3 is CASSPPSGTGRTDTQYF. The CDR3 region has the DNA TGTGCCAGCAGTCCTCCGTCCGGGACGGGGAGGACAGATACGCAGTATTTT. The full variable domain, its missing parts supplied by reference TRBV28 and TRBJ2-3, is DVKVTQSSRYLVKRTGEKVFLECVQDMDHENMFWYRQDPGLGLRLIYFSYDVKMKEKGDIPEGYSVSREKKERFSLILESASTNQTSMYLCASSPPSGTGRTDTQYFGPGTRLTVL.

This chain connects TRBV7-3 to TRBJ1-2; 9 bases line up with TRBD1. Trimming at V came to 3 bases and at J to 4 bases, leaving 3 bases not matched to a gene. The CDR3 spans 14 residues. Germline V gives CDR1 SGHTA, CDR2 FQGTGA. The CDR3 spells CASSLGQGGYGYTF. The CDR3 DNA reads TGTGCCAGCAGCTTGGGACAGGGTGGCTATGGCTACACCTTC.

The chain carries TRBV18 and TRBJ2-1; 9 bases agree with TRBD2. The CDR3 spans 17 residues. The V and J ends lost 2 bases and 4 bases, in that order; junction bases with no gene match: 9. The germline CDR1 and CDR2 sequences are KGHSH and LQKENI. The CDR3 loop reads CASSPSSGRGVYNEQFF. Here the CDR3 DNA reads TGTGCCAGCTCACCAAGTAGCGGGAGAGGGGTATACAATGAGCAGTTCTTC. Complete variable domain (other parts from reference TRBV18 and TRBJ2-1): NAGVMQNPRHLVRRRGQEARLRCSPMKGHSHVYWYRQLPEEGLKFMVYLQKENIIDESGMPKERFSAEFPKEGPSILRIQQVVRGDSAAYFCASSPSSGRGVYNEQFFGPGTRLTVL.

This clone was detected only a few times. DNA of the CDR3: TGTGCCAGCAGCTTAGCGGGACAGGGGATGAACGAGCAGTACTTC. Protein sequence: CASSLAGQGMNEQYF. The genes are TRBV13 and TRBJ2-7; TRBD1 matches at 10 bases. The CDR3 extends over 15 amino acids. Germline V gene sequence: CDR1 PRHDT, CDR2 FYEKMQ (reference sequence). V lost 1 base, J lost 5 bases, and 5 bases stayed unmatched.

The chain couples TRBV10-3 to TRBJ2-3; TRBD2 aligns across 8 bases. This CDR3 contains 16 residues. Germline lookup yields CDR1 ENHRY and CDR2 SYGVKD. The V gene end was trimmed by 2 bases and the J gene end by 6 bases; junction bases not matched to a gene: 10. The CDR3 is CAISEGINGRADTQYF. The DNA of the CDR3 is TGTGCCATCAGTGAGGGGATTAACGGGAGGGCCGATACGCAGTATTTT.

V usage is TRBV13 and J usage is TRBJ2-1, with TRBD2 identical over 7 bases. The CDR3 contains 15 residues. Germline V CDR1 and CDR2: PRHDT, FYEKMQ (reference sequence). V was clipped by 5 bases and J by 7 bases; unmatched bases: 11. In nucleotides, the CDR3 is TGTGCCAGCAGCCCCCACCGACTAGCTCGAAATGAGCAGTTCTTC. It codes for CASSPHRLARNEQFF.

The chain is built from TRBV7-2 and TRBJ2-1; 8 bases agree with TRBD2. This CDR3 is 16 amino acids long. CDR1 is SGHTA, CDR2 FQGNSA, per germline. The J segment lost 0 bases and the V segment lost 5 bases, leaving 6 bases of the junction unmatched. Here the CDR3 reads CASSPSGGNSYNEQFF. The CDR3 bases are TGTGCCAGCAGCCCATCGGGGGGGAACTCCTACAATGAGCAGTTCTTC.

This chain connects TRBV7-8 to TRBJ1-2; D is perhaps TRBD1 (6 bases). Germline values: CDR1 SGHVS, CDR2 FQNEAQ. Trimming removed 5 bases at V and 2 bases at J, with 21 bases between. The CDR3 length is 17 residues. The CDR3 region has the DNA TGTGCCAGCAGCCCCACGGGGGGGGCACTCACCAACTATGGCTACACCTTC. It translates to CASSPTGGALTNYGYTF.

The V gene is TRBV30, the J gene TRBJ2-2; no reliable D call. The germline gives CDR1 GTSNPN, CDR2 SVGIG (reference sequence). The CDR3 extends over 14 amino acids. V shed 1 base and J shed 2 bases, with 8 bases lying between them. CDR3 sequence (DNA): TGTGCCTGGAGTGCAGGAATCAACACCGGGGAGCTGTTTTTT. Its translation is CAWSAGINTGELFF.

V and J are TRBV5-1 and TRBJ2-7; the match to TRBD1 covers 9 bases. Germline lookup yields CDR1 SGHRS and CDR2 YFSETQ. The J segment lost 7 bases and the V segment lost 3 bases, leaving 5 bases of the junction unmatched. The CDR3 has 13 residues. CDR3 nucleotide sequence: TGCGCCAGCAGCTGGGACAGGGAGGGAGAGCAGTACTTC. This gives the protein CASSWDREGEQYF.

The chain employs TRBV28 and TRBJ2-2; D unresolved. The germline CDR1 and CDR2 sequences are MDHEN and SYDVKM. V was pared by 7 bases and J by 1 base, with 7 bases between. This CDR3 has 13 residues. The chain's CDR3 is CASKNRNTGELFF. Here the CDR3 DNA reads TGTGCCAGCAAAAACAGGAACACCGGGGAGCTGTTTTTT.